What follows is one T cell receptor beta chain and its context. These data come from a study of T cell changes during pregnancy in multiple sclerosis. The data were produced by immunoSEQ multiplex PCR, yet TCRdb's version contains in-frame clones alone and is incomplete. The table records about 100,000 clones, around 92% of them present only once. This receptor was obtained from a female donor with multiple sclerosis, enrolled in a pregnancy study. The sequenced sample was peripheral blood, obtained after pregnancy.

Here the CDR3 reads CSVETVLYNEQFF. As DNA, the CDR3 is TGCAGCGTTGAAACGGTACTATACAATGAGCAGTTCTTC. This chain uses TRBV29-1 with TRBJ2-1; D remains unclear. The CDR3 contains 13 residues. Deletions cut 2 bases from V and 4 bases from J, with 9 bases between. Germline V gene data show CDR1 as SQVTM and CDR2 as ANQGSEA.